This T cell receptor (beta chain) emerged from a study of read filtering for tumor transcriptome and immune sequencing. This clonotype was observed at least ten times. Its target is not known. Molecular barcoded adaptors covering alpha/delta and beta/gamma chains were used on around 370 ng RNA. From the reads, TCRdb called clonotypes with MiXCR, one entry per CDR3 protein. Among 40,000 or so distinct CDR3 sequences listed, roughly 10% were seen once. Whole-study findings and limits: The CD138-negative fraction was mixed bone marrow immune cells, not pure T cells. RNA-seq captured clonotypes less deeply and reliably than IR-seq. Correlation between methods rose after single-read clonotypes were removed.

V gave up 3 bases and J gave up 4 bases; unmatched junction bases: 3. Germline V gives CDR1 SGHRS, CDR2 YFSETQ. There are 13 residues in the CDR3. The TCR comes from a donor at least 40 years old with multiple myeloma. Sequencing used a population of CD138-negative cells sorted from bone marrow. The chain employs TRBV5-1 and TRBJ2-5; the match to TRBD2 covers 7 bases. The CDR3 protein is CASSSSGVETQYF. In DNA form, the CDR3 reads TGCGCCAGCAGCTCGAGCGGGGTAGAGACCCAGTACTTC.